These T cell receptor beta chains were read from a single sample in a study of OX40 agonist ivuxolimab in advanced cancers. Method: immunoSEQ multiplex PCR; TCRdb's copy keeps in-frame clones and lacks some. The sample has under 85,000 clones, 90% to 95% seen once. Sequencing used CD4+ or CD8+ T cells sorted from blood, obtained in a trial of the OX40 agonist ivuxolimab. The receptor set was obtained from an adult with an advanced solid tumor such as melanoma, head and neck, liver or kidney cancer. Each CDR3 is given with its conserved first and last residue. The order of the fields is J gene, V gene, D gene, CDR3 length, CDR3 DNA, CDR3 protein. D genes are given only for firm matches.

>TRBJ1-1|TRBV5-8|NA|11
TGTGCCAGCAGCCCCCCCGCTGAAGCTTTCTTT
CASSPPAEAFF
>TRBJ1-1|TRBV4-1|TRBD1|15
TGCGCCAGCAGCCCTCGGACAGGTTCGCTGCCTGAAGCTTTCTTT
CASSPRTGSLPEAFF
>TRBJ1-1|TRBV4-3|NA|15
TGCGCCAGCAGCCAAGATATCGCCGGGAACACTGAAGCTTTCTTT
CASSQDIAGNTEAFF
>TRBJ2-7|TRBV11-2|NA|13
TGTGCCAGCAGCTTCTACAGCTCCTACGAGCAGTACTTC
CASSFYSSYEQYF
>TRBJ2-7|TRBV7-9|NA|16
TGTGCCAGCACGTCCCAGCGTGGGTCCGCTCTTTACGAGCAGTACTTC
CASTSQRGSALYEQYF
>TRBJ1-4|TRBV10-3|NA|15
TGTGCCATCAGGGACAGTGGGTCAACTAATGAAAAACTGTTTTTT
CAIRDSGSTNEKLFF
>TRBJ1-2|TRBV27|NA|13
TGTGCCAGCAGTTTCACAGGGACCTATGGCTACACCTTC
CASSFTGTYGYTF
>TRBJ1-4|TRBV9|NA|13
TGTGCCAGCAGCCCGACTTTATTGGGGAAACTGTTTTTT
CASSPTLLGKLFF
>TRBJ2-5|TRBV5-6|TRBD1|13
TGTGCCAGCAGCTTGGGGACAGGCCAGACCCAGTACTTC
CASSLGTGQTQYF
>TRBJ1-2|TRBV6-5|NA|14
TGTGCCAGCAGTGAAGTGCACAGCAACTATGGCTACACCTTC
CASSEVHSNYGYTF
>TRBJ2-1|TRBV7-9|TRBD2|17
TGTGCCAGCAGCCCGCAGAGTCTAGCGGGATACTACAATGAGCAGTTCTTC
CASSPQSLAGYYNEQFF